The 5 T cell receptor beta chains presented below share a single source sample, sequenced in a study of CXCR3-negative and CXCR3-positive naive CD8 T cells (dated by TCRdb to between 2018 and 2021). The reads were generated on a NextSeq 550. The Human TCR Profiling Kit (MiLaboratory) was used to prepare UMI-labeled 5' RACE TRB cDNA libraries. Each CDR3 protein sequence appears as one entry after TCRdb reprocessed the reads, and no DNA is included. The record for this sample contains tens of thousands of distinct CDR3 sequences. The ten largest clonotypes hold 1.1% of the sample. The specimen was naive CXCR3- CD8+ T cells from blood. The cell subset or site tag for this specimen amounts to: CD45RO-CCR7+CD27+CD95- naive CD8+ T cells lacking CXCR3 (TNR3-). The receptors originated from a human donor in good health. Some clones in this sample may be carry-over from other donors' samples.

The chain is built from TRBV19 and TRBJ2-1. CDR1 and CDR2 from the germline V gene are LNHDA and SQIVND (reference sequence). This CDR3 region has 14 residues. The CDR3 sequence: CASSPADGYNEKFF.

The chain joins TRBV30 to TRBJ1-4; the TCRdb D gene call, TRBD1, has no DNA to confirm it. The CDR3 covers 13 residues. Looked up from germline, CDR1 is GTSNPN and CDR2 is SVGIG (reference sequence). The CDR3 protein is CAWSGDSYEKLFF.

This chain's CDR3 is CASSQSGQGGETQYF. This chain connects TRBV23-1 to TRBJ2-5; TCRdb designates TRBD1, a call that cannot be tested without DNA. TRBV23-1 counts as an open reading frame of uncertain function. This CDR3 region has 15 residues.

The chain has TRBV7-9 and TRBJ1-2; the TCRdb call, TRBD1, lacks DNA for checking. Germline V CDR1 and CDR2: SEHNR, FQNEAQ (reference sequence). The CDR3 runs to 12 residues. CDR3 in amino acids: CASSPGQGGYTF.

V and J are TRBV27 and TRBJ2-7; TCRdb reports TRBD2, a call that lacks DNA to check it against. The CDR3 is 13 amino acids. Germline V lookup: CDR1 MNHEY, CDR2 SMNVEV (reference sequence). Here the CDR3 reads CASSLGGTSEQYF.